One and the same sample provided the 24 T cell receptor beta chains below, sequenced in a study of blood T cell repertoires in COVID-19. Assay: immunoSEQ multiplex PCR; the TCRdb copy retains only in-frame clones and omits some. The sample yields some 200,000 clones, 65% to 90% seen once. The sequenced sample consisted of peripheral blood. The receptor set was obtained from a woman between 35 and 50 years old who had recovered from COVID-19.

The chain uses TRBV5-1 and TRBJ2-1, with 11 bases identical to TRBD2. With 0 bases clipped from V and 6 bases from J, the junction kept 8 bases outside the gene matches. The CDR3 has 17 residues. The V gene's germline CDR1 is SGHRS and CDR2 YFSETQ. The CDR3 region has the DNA TGCGCCAGCAGCTTGGGGGGGACTAGCGGCCAAATCAATGAGCAGTTCTTC. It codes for CASSLGGTSGQINEQFF.

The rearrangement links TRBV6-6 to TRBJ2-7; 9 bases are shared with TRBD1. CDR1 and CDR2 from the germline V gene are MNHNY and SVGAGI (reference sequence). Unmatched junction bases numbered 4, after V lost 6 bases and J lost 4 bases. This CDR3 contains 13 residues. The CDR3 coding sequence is TGTGCCAGCAGAAGGACAGGGGCGTACGAGCAGTACTTC. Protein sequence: CASRRTGAYEQYF.

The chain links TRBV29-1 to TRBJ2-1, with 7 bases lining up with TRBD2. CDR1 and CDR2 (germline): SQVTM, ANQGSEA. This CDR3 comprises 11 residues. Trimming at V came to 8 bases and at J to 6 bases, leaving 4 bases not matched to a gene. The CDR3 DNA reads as TGCAGCACCCGGGAGGTCAATGAGCAGTTCTTC. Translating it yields CSTREVNEQFF.

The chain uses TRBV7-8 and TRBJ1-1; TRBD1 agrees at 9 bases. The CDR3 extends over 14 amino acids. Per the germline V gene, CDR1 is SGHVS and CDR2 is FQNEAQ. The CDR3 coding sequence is TGTGTCTCACTAGCCGGGACAGGGTTGGGTGAAGCTTTCTTT. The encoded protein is CVSLAGTGLGEAFF.

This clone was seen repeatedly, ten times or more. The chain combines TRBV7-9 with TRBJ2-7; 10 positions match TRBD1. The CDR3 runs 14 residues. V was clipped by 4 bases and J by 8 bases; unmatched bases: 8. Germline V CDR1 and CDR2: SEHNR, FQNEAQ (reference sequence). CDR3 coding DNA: TGTGCCAGCAGCTCACGACAGGGGGCGCTTCAGCAGTACTTC. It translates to CASSSRQGALQQYF. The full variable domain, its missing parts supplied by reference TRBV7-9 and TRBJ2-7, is DTGVSQNPRHKITKRGQNVTFRCDPISEHNRLYWYRQTLGQGPEFLTYFQNEAQLEKSRLLSDRFSAERPKGSFSTLEIQRTEQGDSAMYLCASSSRQGALQQYFGPGTRLTVT.

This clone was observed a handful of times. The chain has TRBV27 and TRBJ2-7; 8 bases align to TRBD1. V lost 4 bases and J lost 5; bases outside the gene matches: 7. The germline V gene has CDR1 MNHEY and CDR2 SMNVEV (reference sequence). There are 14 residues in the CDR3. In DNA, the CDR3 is TGTGCCAGCAGTTACAGACAGGGGTGGCACGAGCAGTACTTC. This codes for CASSYRQGWHEQYF.

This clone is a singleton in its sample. The CDR3 spells CASSGGLDTQYF. The DNA of the CDR3 is TGTGCCAGCAGCGGGGGGTTGGATACGCAGTATTTT. The chain links TRBV5-5 to TRBJ2-3; possible D gene TRBD2, 6 bases. This CDR3 is built from 12 residues. V lost 4 bases and J 6 bases, leaving 9 bases between the germline ends. CDR1 and CDR2 (germline): SGHKS, YYEKEE (reference sequence).

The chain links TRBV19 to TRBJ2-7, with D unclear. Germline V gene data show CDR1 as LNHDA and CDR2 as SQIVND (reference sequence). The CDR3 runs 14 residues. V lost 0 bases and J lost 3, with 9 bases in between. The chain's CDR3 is CASSIDGLLYEQYF. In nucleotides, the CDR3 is TGTGCCAGTAGTATAGACGGGTTACTCTACGAGCAGTACTTC.

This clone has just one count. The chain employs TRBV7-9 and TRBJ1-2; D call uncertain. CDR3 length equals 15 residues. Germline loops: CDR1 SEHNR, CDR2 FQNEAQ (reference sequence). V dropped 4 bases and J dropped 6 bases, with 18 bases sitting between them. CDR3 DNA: TGTGCCAGCAGCTCCCAAGGACTCAGGCTCCATGGCTACACCTTC. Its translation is CASSSQGLRLHGYTF.

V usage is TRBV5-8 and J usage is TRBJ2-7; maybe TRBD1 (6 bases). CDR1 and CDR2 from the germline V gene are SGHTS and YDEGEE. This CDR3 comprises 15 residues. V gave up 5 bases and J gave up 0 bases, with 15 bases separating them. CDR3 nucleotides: TGTGCCAGCAGACAAGGACAGCTCTACTCCTACGAGCAGTACTTC. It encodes CASRQGQLYSYEQYF. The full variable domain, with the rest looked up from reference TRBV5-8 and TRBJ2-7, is EAGVTQSPTHLIKTRGQQATLRCSPISGHTSVYWYQQALGLGLQFLLWYDEGEERNRGNFPPRFSGRQFPNYSSELNVNALELEDSALYLCASRQGQLYSYEQYFGPGTRLTVT.

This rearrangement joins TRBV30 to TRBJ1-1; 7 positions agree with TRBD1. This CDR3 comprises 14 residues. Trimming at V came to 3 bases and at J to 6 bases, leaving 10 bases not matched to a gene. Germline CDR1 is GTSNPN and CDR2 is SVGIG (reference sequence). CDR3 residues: CAWSPSYRGAEAFF. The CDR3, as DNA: TGTGCCTGGAGCCCCTCTTACAGGGGCGCTGAAGCTTTCTTT. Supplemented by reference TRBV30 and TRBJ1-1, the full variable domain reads SQTIHQWPATLVQPVGSPLSLECTVEGTSNPNLYWYRQAAGRGLQLLFYSVGIGQISSEVPQNLSASRPQDRQFILSSKKLLLSDSGFYLCAWSPSYRGAEAFFGQGTRLTVV.

The CDR3 reads CASSQTGFVYEQYF. DNA of the CDR3: TGTGCCAGCAGCCAGACAGGGTTTGTTTACGAGCAGTACTTC. The gene calls are TRBV14 and TRBJ2-7; 7 bases line up with TRBD1. The CDR3 sequence is 14 residues long. Trimming took 3 bases from V and 4 from J; bases not matched to a gene: 6. The germline V gene encodes CDR1 SGHDN and CDR2 FVKESK. The full variable domain, its missing parts supplied by reference TRBV14 and TRBJ2-7, is EAGVTQFPSHSVIEKGQTVTLRCDPISGHDNLYWYRRVMGKEIKFLLHFVKESKQDESGMPNNRFLAERTGGTYSTLKVQPAELEDSGVYFCASSQTGFVYEQYFGPGTRLTVT.

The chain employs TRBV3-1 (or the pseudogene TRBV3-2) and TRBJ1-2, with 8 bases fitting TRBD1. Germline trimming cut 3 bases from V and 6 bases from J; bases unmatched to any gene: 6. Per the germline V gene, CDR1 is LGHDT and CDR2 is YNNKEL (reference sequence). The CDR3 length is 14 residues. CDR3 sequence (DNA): TGTGCCAGCAGCCAGATAGACAGGGGAAATGGCTACACCTTC. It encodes CASSQIDRGNGYTF.

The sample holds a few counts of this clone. The CDR3 DNA sequence: TGTGCCAGCAGCTTTTCAGTTGGGCAGGGCTACACCTTC. It is translated as CASSFSVGQGYTF. The chain links TRBV7-9 to TRBJ1-2, with D unresolved. The CDR3 has 13 residues. Per the germline V gene, CDR1 is SEHNR and CDR2 is FQNEAQ (reference sequence). The V end was cut by 3 bases, the J end by 8 bases, with 13 bases between.

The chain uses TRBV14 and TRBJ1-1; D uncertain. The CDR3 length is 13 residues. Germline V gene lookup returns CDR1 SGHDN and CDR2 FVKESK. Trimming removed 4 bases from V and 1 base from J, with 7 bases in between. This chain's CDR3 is CASSLSQNTEAFF. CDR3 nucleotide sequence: TGTGCCAGCAGCCTATCACAGAACACTGAAGCTTTCTTT.

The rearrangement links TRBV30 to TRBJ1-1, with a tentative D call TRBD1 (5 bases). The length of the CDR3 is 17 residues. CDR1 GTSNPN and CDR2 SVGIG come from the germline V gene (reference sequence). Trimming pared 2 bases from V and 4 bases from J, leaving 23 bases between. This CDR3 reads CAWSWGGGKAMTTEAFF. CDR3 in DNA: TGTGCCTGGAGTTGGGGGGGAGGAAAGGCCATGACCACTGAAGCTTTCTTT.

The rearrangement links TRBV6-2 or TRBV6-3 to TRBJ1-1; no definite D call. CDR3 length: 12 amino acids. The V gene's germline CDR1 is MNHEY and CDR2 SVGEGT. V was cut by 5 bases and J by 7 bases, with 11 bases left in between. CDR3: CASSRSNFEAFF. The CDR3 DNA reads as TGTGCCAGCAGTAGATCAAACTTTGAAGCTTTCTTT.

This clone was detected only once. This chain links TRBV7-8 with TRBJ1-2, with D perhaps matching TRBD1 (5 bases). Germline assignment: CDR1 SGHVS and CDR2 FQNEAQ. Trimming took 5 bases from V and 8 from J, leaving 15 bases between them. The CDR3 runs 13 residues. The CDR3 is CASSLSGRDGYTF. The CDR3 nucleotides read TGTGCCAGCAGCCTTAGCGGCAGGGACGGCTACACCTTC.

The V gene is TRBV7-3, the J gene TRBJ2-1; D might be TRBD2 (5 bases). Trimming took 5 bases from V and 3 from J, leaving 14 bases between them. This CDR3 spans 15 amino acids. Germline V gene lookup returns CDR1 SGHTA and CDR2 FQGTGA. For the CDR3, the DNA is TGTGCCAGCAGCGAAGCAGGAGCGGTCTACAATGAGCAGTTCTTC. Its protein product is CASSEAGAVYNEQFF.

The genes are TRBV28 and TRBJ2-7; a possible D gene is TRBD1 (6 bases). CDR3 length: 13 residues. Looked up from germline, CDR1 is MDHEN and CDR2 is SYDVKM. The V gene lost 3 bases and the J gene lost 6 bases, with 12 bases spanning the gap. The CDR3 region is CASSLNREVEQYF. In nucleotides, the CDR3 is TGTGCCAGCAGTTTGAACAGGGAAGTCGAGCAGTACTTC.

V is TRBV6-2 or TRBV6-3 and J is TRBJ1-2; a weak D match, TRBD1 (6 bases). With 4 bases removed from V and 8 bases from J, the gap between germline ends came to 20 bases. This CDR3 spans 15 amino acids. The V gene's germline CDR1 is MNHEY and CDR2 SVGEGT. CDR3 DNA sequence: TGTGCCAGCAGTTGGCAGGGGATCCTCGTTTCCGGCTACACCTTC. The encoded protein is CASSWQGILVSGYTF.

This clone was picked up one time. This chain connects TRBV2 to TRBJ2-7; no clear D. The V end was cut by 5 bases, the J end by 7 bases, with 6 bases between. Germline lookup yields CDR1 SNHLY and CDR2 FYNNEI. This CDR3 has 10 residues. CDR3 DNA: TGTGCCAGCAGTCAGGAAGAGCAGTACTTC. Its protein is CASSQEEQYF.

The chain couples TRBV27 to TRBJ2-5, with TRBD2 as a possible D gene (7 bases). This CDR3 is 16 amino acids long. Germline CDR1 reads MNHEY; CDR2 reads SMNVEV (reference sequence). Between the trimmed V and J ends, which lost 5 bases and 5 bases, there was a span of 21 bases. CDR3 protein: CASSPTRGGPPETQYF. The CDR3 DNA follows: TGTGCCAGCAGTCCAACTAGGGGGGGGCCGCCGGAGACCCAGTACTTC.

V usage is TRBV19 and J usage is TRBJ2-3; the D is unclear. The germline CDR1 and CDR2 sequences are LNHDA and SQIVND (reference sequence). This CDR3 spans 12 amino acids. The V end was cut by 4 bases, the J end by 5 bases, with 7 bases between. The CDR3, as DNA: TGTGCCAGTAGTACTCACAGAGATACGCAGTATTTT. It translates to CASSTHRDTQYF.